This T cell receptor beta chain was recorded in a study of long-term antiretroviral therapy in people with HIV. Study conclusions and caveats: The clones with expansion before ART were dominant in the repertoire at all time points. Blood obtained between about 2004 and 2018 may reflect older ART regimens.

Germline values: CDR1 SGHAT, CDR2 FQNNGV. Trimming cost V 1 base and J 1 base, with 10 bases left between them. The CDR3 sequence is 15 residues long. A note on this clone: Its matching antigen is unknown.

Participants with HIV, all of them, were treated in the United States. A v3.0 immunoSEQ assay was performed at survey level. Clones were read by immunoSEQ multiplex PCR, and TCRdb kept only the in-frame ones, dropping some. The sample holds around 30,000 clones, approximately 90% seen once. The chain joins TRBV11-2 to TRBJ2-5, with D tentatively TRBD1 or TRBD2 (6 bases each). The source is a man aged 18 to 29 with HIV. The source material was unsorted PBMCs, sampled 1.1 years after starting antiretroviral therapy. This CDR3 is CASSLGGALQETQYF. CDR3 sequence (DNA): TGTGCCAGCAGCTTAGGGGGGGCGCTCCAAGAGACCCAGTACTTC.